These 10 T cell receptor beta chains were sequenced from one sample in a study of shared clonotypes between healthy human individuals. Using immunoSEQ multiplex PCR, the repertoire was profiled, and TCRdb retains in-frame clones only, with some absent. The table records 2 million to 3 million clones, more than 80% of them present only once. Sequencing was carried out using naive CD4+ T cells sorted from blood. Indicated subset: CD45RA+ positively selected. The receptors derive from a man aged 18 to 30 in good health.

V gene TRBV30 combines with J gene TRBJ2-1; 10 bases are shared with TRBD2. The CDR3 is made up of 19 amino acids. J was trimmed by 0 bases and V by 3 bases; bases with no gene match: 14. In germline, CDR1 is GTSNPN, CDR2 SVGIG (reference sequence). The CDR3 is CAWSRSRTSGSSSYNEQFF. CDR3 DNA: TGTGCCTGGAGCCGATCGCGGACTAGCGGATCGAGCTCCTACAATGAGCAGTTCTTC.

This rearrangement joins TRBV7-9 to TRBJ2-6; perhaps TRBD2 as D (5 bases). Germline loops: CDR1 SEHNR, CDR2 FQNEAQ (reference sequence). V lost 1 base and J lost 0, with 10 bases in between. CDR3 length: 17 amino acids. The DNA of the CDR3 is TGTGCCAGCAGCTTAGGTCCCGGGGTCTCTGGGGCCAACGTCCTGACTTTC. This gives the protein CASSLGPGVSGANVLTF. Combining the CDR3 with reference TRBV7-9 and TRBJ2-6 gives the whole variable domain DTGVSQNPRHKITKRGQNVTFRCDPISEHNRLYWYRQTLGQGPEFLTYFQNEAQLEKSRLLSDRFSAERPKGSFSTLEIQRTEQGDSAMYLCASSLGPGVSGANVLTFGAGSRLTVL.

A word on this clone: A junction end diverges from the germline sequence, so it may reflect a read error. J is TRBJ2-3 and V is TRBV7-7; tentative D call: TRBD1 (6 bases). The CDR3 is 18 residues long. Germline assignment: CDR1 SSHAT and CDR2 FNYEAQ (reference sequence). CDR3: CASSWGQAPSLSSDTQYF. As DNA, the CDR3 is TGTGCTAGCAGTTGGGGACAAGCCCCCTCGCTTTCCTCAGATACGCAGTATTTT. The complete variable domain, with remaining parts taken from reference TRBV7-7 and TRBJ2-3, reads GAGVSQSPRYKVTKRGQDVTLRCDPISSHATLYWYQQALGQGPEFLTYFNYEAQPDKSGLPSDRFSAERPEGSISTLTIQRTEQRDSAMYRCASSWGQAPSLSSDTQYFGPGTRLTVL.

This clone appeared a single time. The chain links TRBV5-4 to TRBJ2-2; a possible D gene is TRBD2 (5 bases). The CDR3 extends over 18 amino acids. With 3 bases removed from V and 5 bases from J, the gap between germline ends came to 23 bases. Per germline, CDR1 SGHNT and CDR2 YYREEE (reference sequence). CDR3: CASSSPTSTSGGTGELFF. The CDR3 DNA reads as TGTGCCAGCAGCTCACCAACGTCTACTAGTGGTGGTACCGGGGAGCTGTTTTTT.

This clone was counted once. CDR3 protein: CASSYTSGGAGNEQFF. The CDR3 DNA reads TGTGCCAGCAGTTACACCAGCGGGGGGGCCGGGAATGAGCAGTTCTTC. V gene TRBV6-6 combines with J gene TRBJ2-1; 10 nucleotides align to TRBD2. CDR1 and CDR2 (germline): MNHNY, SVGAGI (reference sequence). The CDR3 extends over 16 amino acids. Unmatched junction bases numbered 8, after V lost 2 bases and J lost 7 bases.

The chain recombines TRBV27 with TRBJ1-5; D not certain. In germline, CDR1 is MNHEY, CDR2 SMNVEV (reference sequence). V was cut by 2 bases and J by 15 bases, with 17 bases left in between. The CDR3 is 13 residues long. This chain's CDR3 is CASSLARDTGVHF. The CDR3 DNA follows: TGTGCCAGCAGTTTAGCGCGAGACACCGGCGTGCATTTT.

As for this clone: Other DNA variants within this sample encode the same CDR3. V is TRBV10-3 and J is TRBJ1-2, with D possibly matching TRBD1 (6 bases). CDR3 size: 13 residues. Trimming left V 3 bases short and J 4 bases short, with 9 bases between. Germline-derived CDR1 and CDR2 are ENHRY and SYGVKD. The CDR3 DNA reads TGTGCCATCAGTGATTTACAGGGCTATGGCTACACCTTC. Encoded protein: CAISDLQGYGYTF.

The rearrangement links TRBV6-8 to TRBJ2-1; no clear D. The germline CDR1 and CDR2 sequences are MNHGY and SAAAGT. Deletions cut 2 bases from V and 5 bases from J, with 16 bases between. The CDR3 is 16 residues long. CDR3 sequence reads: CASSYESRSPHNEQFF. CDR3 bases: TGTGCCAGCAGTTACGAGTCTAGGAGTCCCCACAATGAGCAGTTCTTC.

The gene calls are TRBV7-2 and TRBJ1-6; TRBD1 aligns across 10 bases. Germline-derived CDR1 and CDR2 are SGHTA and FQGNSA. After removal of 5 bases from V and 10 bases from J, the junction contained 8 bases not matched to a gene. The CDR3 is made up of 15 amino acids. CDR3 nucleotides: TGTGCCAGCAGCCGCGGACAGGGGGGCAGCTCACCCCTCCACTTT. Translating gives CASSRGQGGSSPLHF.

The chain's CDR3 is CASCWGLAGECEQFF. DNA for the CDR3: TGTGCCAGTTGCTGGGGACTAGCGGGAGAATGTGAGCAGTTCTTC. The chain couples TRBV19 to TRBJ2-1; 14 bases map to TRBD2. Germline V CDR1 and CDR2: LNHDA, SQIVND (reference sequence). CDR3 length: 15 amino acids. V was clipped by 8 bases and J by 9 bases; unmatched bases: 9.